The clone carrying this T cell receptor (beta chain) appeared a few times. Its antigen is still unknown. This entry belongs to a study of T cells after posttransplantation cyclophosphamide. General study points: Tissue-infiltrating T cells from skin or gut overlapped little with blood T cells. Donor-recipient repertoire similarity was low at 1-2 months, rising over year one.

A marrow graft followed busulfan-fludarabine conditioning, with cyclophosphamide on days +3 and +4. Repertoires were generated with immunoSEQ multiplex PCR, while TCRdb's copy carries only in-frame clones and drops some. This sample carries approximately 5,100 clones and no singletons, and under 30% goes to the top ten. This CDR3 comprises 18 residues. Germline lookup yields CDR1 MGHDK and CDR2 SYGVNS. With 5 bases clipped from V and 2 bases from J, the junction kept 10 bases outside the gene matches. This chain uses TRBV25-1 with TRBJ2-7, with 15 bases identical to TRBD2. The source is a male patient aged 55-69 years who received an allogeneic stem cell transplant from a related donor, was CMV-positive, and had acute GVHD only. The graft donor may be the source of some T cells. Sample: PBMCs, taken around 380 days after allogeneic stem cell transplant with posttransplant cyclophosphamide. The CDR3 bases are TGTGCCAGCAGTTTGCCCCCGGGACTAGCGGGGGGTCCCTACGAGCAGTACTTC. Translation gives CASSLPPGLAGGPYEQYF.